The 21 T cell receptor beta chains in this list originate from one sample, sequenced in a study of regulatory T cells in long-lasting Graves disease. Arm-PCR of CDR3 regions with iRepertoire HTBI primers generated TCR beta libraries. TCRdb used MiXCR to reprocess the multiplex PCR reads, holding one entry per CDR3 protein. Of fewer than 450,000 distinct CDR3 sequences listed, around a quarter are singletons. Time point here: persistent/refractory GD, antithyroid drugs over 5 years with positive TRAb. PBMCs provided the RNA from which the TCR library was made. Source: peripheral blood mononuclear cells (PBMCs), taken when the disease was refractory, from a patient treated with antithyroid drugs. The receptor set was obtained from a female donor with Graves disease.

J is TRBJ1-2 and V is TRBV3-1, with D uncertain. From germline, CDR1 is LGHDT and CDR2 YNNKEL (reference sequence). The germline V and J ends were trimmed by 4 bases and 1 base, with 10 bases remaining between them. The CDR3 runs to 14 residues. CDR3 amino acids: CASSRTIYNYGYTF. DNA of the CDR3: TGTGCCAGCAGCCGGACGATCTATAACTATGGCTACACCTTC.

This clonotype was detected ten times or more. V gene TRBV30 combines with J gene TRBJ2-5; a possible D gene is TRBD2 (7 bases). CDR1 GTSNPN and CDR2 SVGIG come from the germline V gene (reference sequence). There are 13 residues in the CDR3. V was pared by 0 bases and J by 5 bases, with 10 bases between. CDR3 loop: CAWSVRGAETQYF. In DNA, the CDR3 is TGTGCCTGGAGTGTACGGGGGGCGGAGACCCAGTACTTC.

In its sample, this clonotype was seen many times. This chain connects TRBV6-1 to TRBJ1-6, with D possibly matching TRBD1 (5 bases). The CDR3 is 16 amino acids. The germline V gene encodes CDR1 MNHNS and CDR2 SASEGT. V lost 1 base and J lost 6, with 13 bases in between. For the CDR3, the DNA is TGTGCCAGCAGTGAAGGGCTTGGGACGGCTAATTCACCCCTCCACTTT. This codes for CASSEGLGTANSPLHF.

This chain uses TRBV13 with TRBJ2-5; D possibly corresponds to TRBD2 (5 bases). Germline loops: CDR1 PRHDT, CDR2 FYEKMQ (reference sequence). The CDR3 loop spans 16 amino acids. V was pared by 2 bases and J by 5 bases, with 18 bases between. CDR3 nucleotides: TGTGCCAGCAGCTTAACGACTACCCCATCACCGGAGACCCAGTACTTC. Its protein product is CASSLTTTPSPETQYF.

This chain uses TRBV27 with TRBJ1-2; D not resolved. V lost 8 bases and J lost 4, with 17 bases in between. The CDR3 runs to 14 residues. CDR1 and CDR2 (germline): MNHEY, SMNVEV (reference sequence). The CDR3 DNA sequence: TGTGCCAGCCGCCGCCCGGGGAGAGGCTATGGCTACACCTTC. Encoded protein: CASRRPGRGYGYTF.

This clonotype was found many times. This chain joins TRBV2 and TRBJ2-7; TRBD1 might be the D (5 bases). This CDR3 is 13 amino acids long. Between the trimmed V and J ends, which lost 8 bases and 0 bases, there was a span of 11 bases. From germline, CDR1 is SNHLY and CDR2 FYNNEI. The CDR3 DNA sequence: TGTGCCAGCCAAAGTGACAGCTCCTACGAGCAGTACTTC. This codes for CASQSDSSYEQYF.

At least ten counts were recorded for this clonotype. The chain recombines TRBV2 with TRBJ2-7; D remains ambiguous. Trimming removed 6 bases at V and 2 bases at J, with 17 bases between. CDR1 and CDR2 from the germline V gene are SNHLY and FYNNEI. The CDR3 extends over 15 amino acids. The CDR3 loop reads CASSNNHLETYEQYF. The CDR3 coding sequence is TGTGCCAGCAGCAACAACCACCTAGAAACCTACGAGCAGTACTTC.

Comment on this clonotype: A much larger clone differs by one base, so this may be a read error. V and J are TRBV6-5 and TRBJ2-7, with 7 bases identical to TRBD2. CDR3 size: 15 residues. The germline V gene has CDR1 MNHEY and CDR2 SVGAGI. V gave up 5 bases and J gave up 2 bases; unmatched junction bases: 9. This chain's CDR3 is CASSHYGGSTYEQYF. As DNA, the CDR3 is TGTGCCAGCAGTCACTACGGCGGGAGCACCTACGAGCAGTACTTC.

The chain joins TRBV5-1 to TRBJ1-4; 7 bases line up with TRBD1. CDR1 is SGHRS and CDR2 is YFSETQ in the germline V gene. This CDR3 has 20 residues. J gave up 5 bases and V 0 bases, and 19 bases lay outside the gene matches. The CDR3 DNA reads TGCGCCAGCAGCTTGGACCCTCCATCCGGGACAGTTATTTGGAATGAAAAACTGTTTTTT. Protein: CASSLDPPSGTVIWNEKLFF. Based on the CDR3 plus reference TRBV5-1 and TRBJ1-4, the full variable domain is KAGVTQTPRYLIKTRGQQVTLSCSPISGHRSVSWYQQTPGQGLQFLFEYFSETQRNKGNFPGRFSGRQFSNSRSEMNVSTLELGDSALYLCASSLDPPSGTVIWNEKLFFGSGTQLSVL.

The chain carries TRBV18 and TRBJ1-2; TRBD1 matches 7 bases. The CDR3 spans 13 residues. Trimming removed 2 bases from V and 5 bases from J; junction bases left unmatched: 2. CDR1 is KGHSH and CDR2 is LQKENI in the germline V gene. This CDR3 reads CASSPGQEYGYTF. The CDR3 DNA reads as TGTGCCAGCTCACCAGGACAGGAGTATGGCTACACCTTC.

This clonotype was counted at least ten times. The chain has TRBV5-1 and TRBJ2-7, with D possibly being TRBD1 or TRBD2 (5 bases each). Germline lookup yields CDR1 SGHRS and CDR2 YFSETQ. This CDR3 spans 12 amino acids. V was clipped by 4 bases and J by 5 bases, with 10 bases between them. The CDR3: CASSLGPHEQYF. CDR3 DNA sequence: TGCGCCAGCAGCCTGGGACCCCACGAGCAGTACTTC.

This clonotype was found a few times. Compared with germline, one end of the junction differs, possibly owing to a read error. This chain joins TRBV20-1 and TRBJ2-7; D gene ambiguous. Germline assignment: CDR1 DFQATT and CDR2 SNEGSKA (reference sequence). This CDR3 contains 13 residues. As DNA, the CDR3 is TGCAGTGCTAGAGATCCCCCGGACCTCCAATTACACTTC. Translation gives CSARDPPDLQLHF.

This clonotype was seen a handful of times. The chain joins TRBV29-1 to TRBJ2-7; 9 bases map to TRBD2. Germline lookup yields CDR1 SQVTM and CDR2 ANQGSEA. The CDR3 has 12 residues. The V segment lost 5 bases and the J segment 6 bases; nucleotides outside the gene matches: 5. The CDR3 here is CSVRSGRTEQYF. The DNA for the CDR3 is TGCAGCGTTAGGAGCGGGAGGACCGAGCAGTACTTC.

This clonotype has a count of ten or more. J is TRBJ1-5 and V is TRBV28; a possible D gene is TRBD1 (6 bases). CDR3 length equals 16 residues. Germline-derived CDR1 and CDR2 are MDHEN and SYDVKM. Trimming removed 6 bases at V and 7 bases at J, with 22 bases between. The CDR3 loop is CASSPTTRGTGQPQHF. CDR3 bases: TGTGCCAGCAGCCCAACCACGAGGGGGACGGGACAGCCCCAGCATTTT.

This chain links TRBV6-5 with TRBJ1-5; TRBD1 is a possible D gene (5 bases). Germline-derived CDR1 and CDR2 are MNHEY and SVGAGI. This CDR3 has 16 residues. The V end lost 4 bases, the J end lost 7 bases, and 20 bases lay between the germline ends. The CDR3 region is CASSSLRRTPSQPQHF. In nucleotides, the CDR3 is TGTGCCAGCAGTTCTCTTCGCCGGACACCCTCCCAGCCCCAGCATTTT.

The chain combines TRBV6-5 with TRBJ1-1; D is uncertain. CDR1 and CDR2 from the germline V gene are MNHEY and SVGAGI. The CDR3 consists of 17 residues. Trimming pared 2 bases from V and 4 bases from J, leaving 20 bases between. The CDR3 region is CASSYPRRGRLGTEAFF. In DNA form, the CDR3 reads TGTGCCAGCAGTTACCCCCGCCGAGGGAGGCTGGGCACTGAAGCTTTCTTT.

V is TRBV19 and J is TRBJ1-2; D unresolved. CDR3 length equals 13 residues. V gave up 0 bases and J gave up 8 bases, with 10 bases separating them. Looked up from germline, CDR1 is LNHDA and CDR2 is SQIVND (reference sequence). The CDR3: CASSIDPTVGYTF. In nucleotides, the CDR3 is TGTGCCAGTAGTATAGATCCAACAGTCGGCTACACCTTC. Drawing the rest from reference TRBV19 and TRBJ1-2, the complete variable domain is DGGITQSPKYLFRKEGQNVTLSCEQNLNHDAMYWYRQDPGQGLRLIYYSQIVNDFQKGDIAEGYSVSREKKESFPLTVTSAQKNPTAFYLCASSIDPTVGYTFGSGTRLTVV.

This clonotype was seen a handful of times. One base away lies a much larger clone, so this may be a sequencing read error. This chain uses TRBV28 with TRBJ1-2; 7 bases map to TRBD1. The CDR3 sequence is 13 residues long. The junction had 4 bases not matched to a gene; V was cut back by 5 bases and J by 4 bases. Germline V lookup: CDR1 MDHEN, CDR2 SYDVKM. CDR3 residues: CASSGTERYGYTF. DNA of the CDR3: TGTGCCAGCAGTGGGACAGAGCGCTATGGCTACACCTTC.

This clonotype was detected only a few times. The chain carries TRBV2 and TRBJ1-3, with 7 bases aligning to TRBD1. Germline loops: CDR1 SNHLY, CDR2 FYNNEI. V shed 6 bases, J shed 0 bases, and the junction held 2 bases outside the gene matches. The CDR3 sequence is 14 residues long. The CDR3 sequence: CASRGTASGNTIYF. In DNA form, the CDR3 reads TGTGCCAGCAGGGGGACAGCCTCTGGAAACACCATATATTTT.

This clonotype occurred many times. CDR3: CAWSVPSGIKETQYF. For the CDR3, the DNA is TGTGCCTGGAGTGTTCCTAGCGGGATTAAAGAGACCCAGTACTTC. The V call is TRBV30, the J call TRBJ2-5; 9 bases are a match to TRBD2. The CDR3 runs 15 residues. After removal of 0 bases from V and 3 bases from J, the junction contained 5 bases not matched to a gene. CDR1 is GTSNPN, CDR2 SVGIG, per germline (reference sequence).

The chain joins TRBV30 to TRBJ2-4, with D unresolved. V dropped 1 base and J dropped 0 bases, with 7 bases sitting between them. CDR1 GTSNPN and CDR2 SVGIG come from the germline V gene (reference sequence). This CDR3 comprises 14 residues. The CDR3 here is CAWSDSLAKNIQYF. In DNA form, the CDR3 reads TGTGCCTGGAGTGATTCTCTAGCCAAAAACATTCAGTACTTC.